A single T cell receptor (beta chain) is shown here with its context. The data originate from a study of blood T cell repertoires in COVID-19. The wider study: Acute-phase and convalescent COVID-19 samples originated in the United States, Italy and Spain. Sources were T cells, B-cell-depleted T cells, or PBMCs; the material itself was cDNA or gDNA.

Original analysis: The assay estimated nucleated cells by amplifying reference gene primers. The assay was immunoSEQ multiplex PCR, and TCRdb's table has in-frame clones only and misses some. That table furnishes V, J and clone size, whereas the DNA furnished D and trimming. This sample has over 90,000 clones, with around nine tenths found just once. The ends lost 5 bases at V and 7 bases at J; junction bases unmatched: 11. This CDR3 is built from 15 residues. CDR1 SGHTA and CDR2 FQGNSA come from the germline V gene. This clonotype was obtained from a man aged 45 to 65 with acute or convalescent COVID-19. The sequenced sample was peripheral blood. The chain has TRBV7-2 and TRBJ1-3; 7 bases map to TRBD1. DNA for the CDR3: TGTGCCAGCAGCCCAGGGGGGCAGGCCCGGAACACCATATATTTT. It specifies CASSPGGQARNTIYF.